This T cell receptor (beta chain) comes out of a study of shared clonotypes between healthy human individuals. Findings of the study overall: It was anticipated that sequencing depth would influence how many clonotypes donors shared.

Samples underwent the assay at deep level. Sequenced by immunoSEQ multiplex PCR; TCRdb stores in-frame clones only, minus some. The sample carries around 500,000 clones, around 79% recorded once. This clone was seen only once. Its antigen is as yet unknown. This clonotype was sampled from a woman aged 40-49 years in good health. Some clones in this sample may be carry-over from other donors' samples. The sequenced material came from PBMCs.

CDR3 coding DNA: TGTGCCAGCTCACCGGTCGGACAGGGTAATGGCTACACCTTC. The encoded protein is CASSPVGQGNGYTF. The rearrangement uses TRBV18 and TRBJ1-2, with 8 bases fitting TRBD1. Losses at the gene ends were 3 bases for V and 6 bases for J; bases not matched to a gene: 6. Germline V gene lookup returns CDR1 KGHSH and CDR2 LQKENI. The CDR3 spans 14 residues. Variable domain in full (rest from reference TRBV18 and TRBJ1-2): NAGVMQNPRHLVRRRGQEARLRCSPMKGHSHVYWYRQLPEEGLKFMVYLQKENIIDESGMPKERFSAEFPKEGPSILRIQQVVRGDSAAYFCASSPVGQGNGYTFGSGTRLTVV.